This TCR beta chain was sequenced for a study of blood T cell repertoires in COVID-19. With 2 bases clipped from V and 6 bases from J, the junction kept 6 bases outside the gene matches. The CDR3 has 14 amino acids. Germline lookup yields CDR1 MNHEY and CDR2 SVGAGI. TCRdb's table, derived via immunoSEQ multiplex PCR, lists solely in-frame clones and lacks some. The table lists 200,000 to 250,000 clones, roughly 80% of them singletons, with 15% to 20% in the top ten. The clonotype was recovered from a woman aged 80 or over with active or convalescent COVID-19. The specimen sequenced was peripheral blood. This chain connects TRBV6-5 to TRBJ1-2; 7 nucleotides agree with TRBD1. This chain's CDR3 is CASSYADRADGYTF. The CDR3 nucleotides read TGTGCCAGCAGTTACGCAGACAGGGCGGATGGCTACACCTTC.